This T cell receptor (beta chain) originates from a study of blood T cell repertoires in COVID-19. With 0 bases clipped from V and 4 bases from J, the junction kept 4 bases outside the gene matches. This CDR3 spans 15 amino acids. Germline V gene sequence: CDR1 SGHRS, CDR2 YFSETQ. Assay used: immunoSEQ multiplex PCR; TCRdb lists only in-frame clones, some missing. The sample lists fewer than 250,000 clones, less than 90% seen once, with about 3.3% in the top ten. The V and J genes are TRBV5-1 and TRBJ2-5; 9 bases are a match to TRBD2. The sequenced sample was PBMCs or T cells enriched from blood (not recorded which). This TCR derives from a woman aged 25 to 39 who had been exposed to COVID-19. For the CDR3, the DNA is TGCGCCAGCAGCTTGGGTGGACTAGCGACAGAGACCCAGTACTTC. Protein: CASSLGGLATETQYF.